The T cell receptor beta chain described here comes from a study of CD8+ T cells in alopecia areata. RNA was isolated and reverse transcribed to cDNA, the sequencing template. Measured with immunoSEQ multiplex PCR; TCRdb has only the in-frame clones, and not every one. The record shows 200,000 to 300,000 clones for this sample, with no singletons present. CDR3 size: 13 residues. The ends were cut back, 6 bases at V and 3 bases at J, with 9 bases in the middle. The germline gives CDR1 FNHDT, CDR2 SITEND (reference sequence). Note on this clone: Gene names follow the mouse nomenclature. Read data end 4 residues before the CDR3 end; the end is taken from the germline J gene.

Markers used for sorting pooled cutaneous lymph node cells were CD4, CD8alpha, NKG2D, NKG2ACE and others. The chain recombines TRBV19 with TRBJ2-2; a possible D gene is TRBD1 (6 bases). Sequenced material: CD4+ T cells sorted from a lymph node. The receptor was derived from a C3H/HeJ mouse with alopecia areata. The strain bears MHC haplotype H2-k. The CDR3 is CASKQGYTGQLYF. The CDR3 bases that were read are TGTGCCAGCAAACAGGGATACACCGGG.